Listed below are T cell receptor beta chains from one sample, sequenced in a study of CD8 T cell repertoires and HIV-1 epitope variants. Sequencing used immunoSEQ multiplex PCR; TCRdb keeps in-frame clones, though not all of them. The table records about 4,600 clones, around 63% of them present only once. These receptors have no known antigen. The sample taken for sequencing was cultured CD8+ T cells derived from PBMCs. Source of these receptors: a male donor with HIV. CDR3s include the opening cysteine and the closing phenylalanine or tryptophan. The D gene is left open where the match is weak. Only some rows state a clone size, as once, few, many or a class for expanded clones.

>NA|TRBV15|TRBJ2-7|once
CATSRDWGHEQYF
TGTGCCACCAGCAGAGATTGGGGGCACGAGCAGTACTTC
>NA|TRBV29-1|TRBJ2-1|NA
CSLHMTGGNEQFF
TGCAGCCTACACATGACCGGGGGCAATGAGCAGTTCTTC
>TRBD1|TRBV29-1|TRBJ2-1|NA
CSVMGGTGENEQFF
TGCAGCGTCATGGGAGGGACAGGGGAGAATGAGCAGTTCTTC
>TRBD2|TRBV5-4|TRBJ2-7|NA
CASSFGAGEVGEQYF
TGTGCCAGCAGCTTTGGGGCGGGAGAAGTTGGCGAGCAGTACTTC
>TRBD1|TRBV10-3|TRBJ1-1|NA
CAISEVGTGENTEAFF
TGTGCCATCAGTGAGGTAGGGACAGGGGAGAACACTGAAGCTTTCTTT
>TRBD1|TRBV15|TRBJ2-5|once
CATSREGDRGETQYF
TGTGCCACCAGCAGAGAGGGTGACAGGGGCGAGACCCAGTACTTC
>TRBD1|TRBV2|TRBJ2-3|NA
CASRGQGTDTQYF
TGTGCCAGCAGGGGACAGGGAACAGATACGCAGTATTTT
>NA|TRBV5-4|TRBJ2-6|NA
CASTAVTRQSRANVLTF
TGTGCCAGCACTGCGGTCACCAGACAAAGTCGGGCCAACGTCCTGACTTTC
>TRBD2|TRBV7-6|TRBJ2-1|NA
CASSPTLADSYNEQFF
TGTGCCAGCAGCCCTACTCTAGCGGATTCCTACAATGAGCAGTTCTTC
>NA|TRBV5-8|TRBJ1-5|NA
CASSLFQGPNQPQHF
TGTGCCAGCAGCTTGTTCCAGGGTCCCAATCAGCCCCAGCATTTT
>NA|TRBV4-1|TRBJ1-2|NA
CASSQDRDYGYTF
TGCGCCAGCAGCCAAGATAGGGACTATGGCTACACCTTC
>TRBD1|TRBV6-1|TRBJ1-2|NA
CASSADRNNYGYTF
TGTGCCAGCAGTGCGGACAGGAATAACTATGGCTACACCTTC
>NA|TRBV7-9|TRBJ2-1|NA
CASSLAGPIAVYNEQFF
TGTGCCAGCAGCTTAGCGGGTCCAATAGCGGTCTACAATGAGCAGTTCTTC
>NA|TRBV19|TRBJ1-1|few
CASSIDVTGTMNTEAFF
TGTGCCAGTAGTATAGACGTTACCGGGACAATGAACACTGAAGCTTTCTTT
>TRBD2|TRBV28|TRBJ2-7|medium-sized
CASSPEAGVSEQYF
TGTGCCAGCAGTCCGGAAGCGGGAGTAAGCGAGCAGTACTTC
>NA|TRBV4-1|TRBJ1-2|NA
CASSQDPSGNRRYGYTF
TGCGCCAGCAGCCAAGACCCCTCGGGTAACAGGCGGTATGGCTACACCTTC
>NA|TRBV4-2|TRBJ1-1|once
CASSQDDRGNTEAFF
TGTGCCAGCAGCCAAGACGATAGGGGGAACACTGAAGCTTTCTTT
>NA|TRBV2|TRBJ2-7|NA
CASSEVQGLDEQYF
TGTGCCAGCAGTGAAGTTCAGGGGTTAGACGAGCAGTACTTC
>TRBD2|TRBV29-1|TRBJ2-3|NA
CSLQRRVAGDTQYF
TGCAGTCTTCAACGACGGGTAGCGGGAGATACGCAGTATTTT
>TRBD2|TRBV28|TRBJ2-1|NA
CASSPLGGGLAGSNEQFF
TGTGCCAGCAGTCCCTTGGGTGGGGGACTAGCGGGATCCAATGAGCAGTTCTTC
>NA|TRBV5-1|TRBJ2-7|NA
CASSLYAGGYEQYF
TGCGCCAGCAGCTTGTATGCCGGGGGCTACGAGCAGTACTTC
>NA|TRBV6-5|TRBJ2-3|NA
CASSYLGSDTQYF
TGTGCCAGCAGTTACCTGGGGTCAGATACGCAGTATTTT
>TRBD1|TRBV5-4|TRBJ2-5|NA
CASSPPDRGLETQYF
TGTGCCAGCAGCCCACCGGACAGGGGGCTCGAGACCCAGTACTTC
>NA|TRBV13|TRBJ1-1|NA
CASSAFLNTEAFF
TGTGCCAGCAGCGCCTTCTTGAACACTGAAGCTTTCTTT
>NA|TRBV21-1|TRBJ2-4|NA
CAITTGGKNIQYF
TGTGCCATCACCACGGGGGGCAAAAACATTCAGTACTTC
>NA|TRBV28|TRBJ2-3|few
CASSLGAVSTDTQYF
TGTGCCAGCAGTTTAGGAGCGGTAAGCACAGATACGCAGTATTTT
>TRBD2|TRBV19|TRBJ2-1|NA
CASMAGAGFGEQFF
TGTGCCAGTATGGCGGGAGCCGGCTTCGGTGAGCAGTTCTTC
>TRBD2|TRBV13|TRBJ2-3|NA
CASSLGPLGTSGESSTDTQYF
TGTGCCAGCAGCTTAGGACCACTAGGGACTAGCGGGGAATCTAGCACAGATACGCAGTATTTT